The sequence of this T cell receptor beta chain was determined in a study of T cell changes during pregnancy in multiple sclerosis. This clone was seen only a few times. Libraries were prepared by immunoSEQ multiplex PCR; TCRdb keeps only in-frame clonotypes and omits some of them. The table shows 20,000 to 30,000 clones, with 88% occurring only once. Germline V gene data show CDR1 as GTSNPN and CDR2 as SVGIG (reference sequence). V was trimmed by 4 bases and J by 6 bases, leaving 13 bases between them. CDR3 length: 13 amino acids. Sequenced here: CD4+ T cells from peripheral blood mononuclear cells, sampled in the first trimester of pregnancy. The receptor's source is a female donor in good health, enrolled as a control in a pregnancy study. The chain uses TRBV30 and TRBJ1-5; D is perhaps TRBD1 (6 bases). Here the CDR3 reads CAWTRGWGQPQHF. The DNA for the CDR3 is TGTGCCTGGACCAGGGGATGGGGTCAGCCCCAGCATTTT.